The 3 T cell receptor beta chains in this list originate from one sample, sequenced in a study of control samples from healthy donors and cancer patients (dated by TCRdb to about 2020). The library was prepared using the immunoSEQ multiplex PCR assay. TCRdb holds this immuneACCESS table with in-frame rearrangements only. Some clones are missing; in checked studies, unresolved V genes explain under half, and the rest has no known cause. The sample table shows around 170,000 clones, and 90% to 95% are seen once. Roughly 0.64% of the sample goes to the ten largest clones. Sequencing was carried out using blood. The source of these receptors is a woman in her 30s in good health.

This clone was found a few times. The chain couples TRBV27 to TRBJ2-7, with 12 bases lining up with TRBD1. There are 18 residues in the CDR3. Germline V gene sequence: CDR1 MNHEY, CDR2 SMNVEV (reference sequence). With 5 bases clipped from V and 3 bases from J, the junction kept 14 bases outside the gene matches. The CDR3, as DNA: TGTGCCAGCAGTGTCTCGCCCGGGACAGGGGGCCTTCTCTACGAGCAGTACTTC. Translating it yields CASSVSPGTGGLLYEQYF.

The CDR3 reads CASRGDGTYEQYF. CDR3 in DNA: TGCGCCAGCAGGGGAGACGGAACCTACGAGCAGTACTTC. The rearrangement joins TRBV5-1 to TRBJ2-7; possibly TRBD2 for D (5 bases). V was cut by 5 bases and J by 2 bases, with 11 bases left in between. Germline values: CDR1 SGHRS, CDR2 YFSETQ. The length of the CDR3 is 13 residues.

This clone was observed once. The CDR3 coding sequence is TGTGCCAGCAGCCCATGGGGGGCGGGTGGAAAACTGTTTTTT. Translation: CASSPWGAGGKLFF. The gene calls are TRBV27 and TRBJ1-4; weak D call: TRBD1 (6 bases). Germline V gene lookup returns CDR1 MNHEY and CDR2 SMNVEV (reference sequence). The CDR3 is made up of 14 amino acids. The V end was cut by 6 bases, the J end by 10 bases, with 18 bases between.